Below, 2 T cell receptor beta chains from the same sample are listed, as sequenced in a study of OX40 agonist ivuxolimab in advanced cancers. The repertoire was sequenced with immunoSEQ multiplex PCR; TCRdb's copy has only in-frame clones and lacks some. The table lists tens of thousands of clones, about nine tenths of them singletons. Specimen: CD4+ or CD8+ T cells sorted from blood, collected in a trial of the OX40 agonist ivuxolimab. These receptors all stem from an adult with an advanced solid tumor such as melanoma, head and neck, liver or kidney cancer.

The chain recombines TRBV6-1 with TRBJ2-2, with a tentative D call TRBD1 (5 bases). The CDR3 contains 15 residues. CDR1 and CDR2 (germline): MNHNS, SASEGT. Trimming removed 1 base from V and 6 bases from J, with 12 bases in between. The chain's CDR3 is CASSEGRVVAGELFF. The CDR3 bases are TGTGCCAGCAGTGAAGGCAGGGTGGTCGCCGGGGAGCTGTTTTTT.

V is TRBV10-3 and J is TRBJ1-2; D is uncertain. Germline V lookup: CDR1 ENHRY, CDR2 SYGVKD. CDR3 length: 16 amino acids. V was shortened by 0 bases and J by 5 bases, with 16 bases between the two germline ends. CDR3 in amino acids: CAISESPDRNEYGYTF. The CDR3 DNA sequence: TGTGCCATCAGTGAGTCCCCGGACCGTAATGAATATGGCTACACCTTC.